The 14 T cell receptor beta chains listed next were all sequenced from one sample in a study of blood T cells in healthy people across ages (dated by TCRdb to the mid-2010s). Preparation of the library involved 5' RACE. The data were produced on an Illumina HiSeq 2500. The second PCR ran for roughly 7 to 11 cycles and used a J-beta primer mix along with a sample-barcoded 5' primer. TCRdb ran its own pipeline on the public reads, namely fastp trimming at Q25 and MiXCR clone calling, and kept in-frame beta chains. Identical CDR3 protein sequences are pooled into one entry, listed with their most common genes and DNA. The sample records 890,000 or so distinct CDR3 sequences, 55% to 65% of which are singletons. Approximately 30% of the sample lies in the top ten. Sequenced input: blood. These receptors originate from a man aged 25-45 years in good health.

The chain has TRBV7-9 and TRBJ2-3; D not certain. The germline CDR1 and CDR2 sequences are SEHNR and FQNEAQ (reference sequence). The ends were cut back, 6 bases at V and 3 bases at J, with 16 bases in the middle. The CDR3 loop spans 15 amino acids. CDR3 DNA: TGTGCCAGCAGTTCAGTCGCAGGACGAACAGATACGCAGTATTTT. It encodes CASSSVAGRTDTQYF.

This chain links TRBV4-2 with TRBJ2-1; 9 positions agree with TRBD2. Losses at the gene ends were 3 bases for V and 4 bases for J; bases not matched to a gene: 10. The CDR3 is made up of 17 amino acids. Germline V CDR1 and CDR2: LGHNA, YNFKEQ. The CDR3 DNA reads TGTGCCAGCAGCCATCCCTATAGCGGGGGCCATTACAATGAGCAGTTCTTC. This codes for CASSHPYSGGHYNEQFF.

This clonotype occurred a few times. This sequence joins TRBV20-1 and TRBJ2-5; no clear D. The CDR3 runs to 13 residues. The germline V gene encodes CDR1 DFQATT and CDR2 SNEGSKA (reference sequence). The V gene lost 2 bases and the J gene lost 5 bases, with 12 bases spanning the gap. CDR3 loop: CSARKPGWETQYF. The CDR3 DNA reads as TGCAGTGCTAGAAAGCCTGGTTGGGAGACCCAGTACTTC.

V gene TRBV2 combines with J gene TRBJ1-2; unclear D gene. Deletions cut 11 bases from V and 4 bases from J, with 14 bases between. The CDR3 runs to 12 residues. Per the germline V gene, CDR1 is SNHLY and CDR2 is FYNNEI. CDR3 region: CAVPGQAYGYTF. CDR3 sequence (DNA): TGTGCCGTCCCAGGCCAGGCCTATGGCTACACCTTC.

The genes are TRBV29-1 and TRBJ2-1, with unresolved D. The J call could be wrong; TRBJ2-7 is a better fit for the DNA end. The CDR3 length is 15 residues. Looked up from germline, CDR1 is SQVTM and CDR2 is ANQGSEA. This chain's CDR3 is CSVEDRAHKYNEQYF. CDR3 DNA: TGCAGCGTTGAAGATCGGGCGCACAAATACAATGAGCAGTACTTC.

The chain combines TRBV29-1 with TRBJ2-5; 11 bases fit TRBD1. Germline-derived CDR1 and CDR2 are SQVTM and ANQGSEA. This CDR3 is built from 14 residues. With V trimmed by 6 bases and J by 6 bases, 9 bases remained unmatched. CDR3 DNA: TGCAGCGTCGCCAGGACAGGGGGCGCGAAGACCCAGTACTTC. Its protein is CSVARTGGAKTQYF.

The chain joins TRBV5-5 to TRBJ2-3, with TRBD2 identical over 7 bases. CDR3 length: 15 amino acids. Trimming took 2 bases from V and 0 from J; bases not matched to a gene: 3. Germline CDR1 reads SGHKS; CDR2 reads YYEKEE (reference sequence). The CDR3 DNA reads as TGTGCCAGCAGCTTCCGGGGGGAAAGCACAGATACGCAGTATTTT. This codes for CASSFRGESTDTQYF.

In nucleotides, the CDR3 is TGTGCCAGCAGTTCCTCTGGGACAGGGGAGCATGAGCAGTTCTTC. Its translation is CASSSSGTGEHEQFF. The rearrangement uses TRBV7-2 and TRBJ2-1; 10 nucleotides agree with TRBD1. Unmatched junction bases numbered 10, after V lost 6 bases and J lost 8 bases. The CDR3 spans 15 residues. The germline gives CDR1 SGHTA, CDR2 FQGNSA.

The chain couples TRBV7-2 to TRBJ2-7; 8 bases agree with TRBD2. Looked up from germline, CDR1 is SGHTA and CDR2 is FQGNSA. The CDR3 has 17 residues. V shed 1 base and J 1 base; nucleotides not matched to a gene: 9. This CDR3 reads CASSLGRSSGRSYEQYF. The CDR3 nucleotides read TGTGCCAGCAGCTTAGGGAGGAGCAGCGGGAGATCCTACGAGCAGTACTTC.

CDR3: CASSLAPIGSRSYEQYF. CDR3 bases: TGTGCCAGCAGCTTAGCTCCGATTGGAAGTCGGTCCTACGAGCAGTACTTC. The genes are TRBV7-2 and TRBJ2-7; D is uncertain. The CDR3 runs to 17 residues. Deletions cut 0 bases from V and 1 base from J, with 16 bases between. Germline assignment: CDR1 SGHTA and CDR2 FQGNSA.

This rearrangement joins TRBV12-3 or TRBV12-4 to TRBJ2-2, with 7 nucleotides matching TRBD1. V shed 3 bases, J shed 6 bases, and the junction held 7 bases outside the gene matches. CDR3 size: 15 residues. CDR3 region: CASSFVAGGAGELFF. In nucleotides, the CDR3 is TGTGCCAGCAGTTTCGTTGCAGGGGGTGCCGGGGAGCTGTTTTTT.

Only a few counts were recorded for this clonotype. V and J are TRBV20-1 and TRBJ2-3, with TRBD2 matching over 7 bases. CDR3 length: 17 residues. Germline V gene lookup returns CDR1 DFQATT and CDR2 SNEGSKA (reference sequence). V trimming: 2 bases; J trimming: 0 bases; junction bases outside the gene matches: 11. Here the CDR3 DNA reads TGCAGTGCTAGATCTCCAACGGGGGGACTTAGCACAGATACGCAGTATTTT. It specifies CSARSPTGGLSTDTQYF.

As regards this clonotype: Sequence at one end of the junction differs from germline and may be a read error. The V gene is TRBV27, the J gene TRBJ2-5; 9 positions agree with TRBD1. TRBJ2-7 explains the end of the DNA better; the J call may be wrong. CDR1 is MNHEY and CDR2 is SMNVEV in the germline V gene (reference sequence). The CDR3 has 13 residues. DNA for the CDR3: TGTGCCAACAGTTGGACAGGGGACTACGAGCAGTACTTC. This translates into CANSWTGDYEQYF.

The gene calls are TRBV5-6 and TRBJ2-7; D is unresolved. The germline V gene encodes CDR1 SGHDT and CDR2 YYEEEE. Trimming took off 0 bases at V and 10 bases at J, with 8 bases between the two ends. This CDR3 contains 11 residues. CDR3: CASSLGQNQYF. In DNA form, the CDR3 reads TGTGCCAGCAGCTTGGGGCAAAATCAGTACTTC. The whole variable domain, filled in from reference TRBV5-6 and TRBJ2-7, reads DAGVTQSPTHLIKTRGQQVTLRCSPKSGHDTVSWYQQALGQGPQFIFQYYEEEERQRGNFPDRFSGHQFPNYSSELNVNALLLGDSALYLCASSLGQNQYFGPGTRLTVT.